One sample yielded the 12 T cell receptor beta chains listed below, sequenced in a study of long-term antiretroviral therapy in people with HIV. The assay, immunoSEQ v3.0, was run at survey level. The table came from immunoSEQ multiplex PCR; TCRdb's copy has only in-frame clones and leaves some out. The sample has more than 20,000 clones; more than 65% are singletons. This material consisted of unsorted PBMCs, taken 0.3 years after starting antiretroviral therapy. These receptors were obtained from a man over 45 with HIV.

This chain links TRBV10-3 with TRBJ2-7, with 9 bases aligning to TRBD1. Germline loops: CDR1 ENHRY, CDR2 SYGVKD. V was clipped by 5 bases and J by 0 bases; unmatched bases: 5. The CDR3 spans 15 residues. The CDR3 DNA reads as TGTGCCATCAGTACCGGGACAGGGAGCTCCTACGAGCAGTACTTC. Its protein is CAISTGTGSSYEQYF.

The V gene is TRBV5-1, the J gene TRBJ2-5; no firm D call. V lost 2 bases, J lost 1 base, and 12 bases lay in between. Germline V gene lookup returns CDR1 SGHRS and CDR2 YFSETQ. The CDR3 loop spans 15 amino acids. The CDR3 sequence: CASSFFVGPQETQYF. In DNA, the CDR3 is TGCGCCAGCAGCTTCTTTGTAGGGCCCCAAGAGACCCAGTACTTC.

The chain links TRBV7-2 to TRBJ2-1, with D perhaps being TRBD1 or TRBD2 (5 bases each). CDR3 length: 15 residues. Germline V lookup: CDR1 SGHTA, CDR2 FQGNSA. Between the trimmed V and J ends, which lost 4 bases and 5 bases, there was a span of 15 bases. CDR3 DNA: TGTGCCAGCAGCTCCCTTAAGAGGGGTAACAATGAGCAGTTCTTC. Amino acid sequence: CASSSLKRGNNEQFF.

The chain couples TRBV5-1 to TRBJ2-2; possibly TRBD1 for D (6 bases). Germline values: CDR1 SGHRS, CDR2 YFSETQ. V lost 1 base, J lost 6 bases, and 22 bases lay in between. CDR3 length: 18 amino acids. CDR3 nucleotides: TGCGCCAGCAGCTTGAGGGACCTAACAGGGAAAAAGGCCGGGGAGCTGTTTTTT. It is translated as CASSLRDLTGKKAGELFF.

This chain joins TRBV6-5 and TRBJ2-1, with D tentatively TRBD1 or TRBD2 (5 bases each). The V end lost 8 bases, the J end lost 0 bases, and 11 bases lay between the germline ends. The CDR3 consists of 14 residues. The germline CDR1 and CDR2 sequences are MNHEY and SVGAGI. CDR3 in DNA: TGTGCCAGCGGGGCCAGCGGCTCCTACAATGAGCAGTTCTTC. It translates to CASGASGSYNEQFF.

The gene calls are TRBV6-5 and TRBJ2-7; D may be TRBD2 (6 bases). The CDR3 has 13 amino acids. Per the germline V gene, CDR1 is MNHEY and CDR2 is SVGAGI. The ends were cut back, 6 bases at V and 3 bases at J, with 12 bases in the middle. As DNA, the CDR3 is TGTGCCAGCAGACCGGGACTGAGCTACGAGCAGTACTTC. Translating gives CASRPGLSYEQYF.

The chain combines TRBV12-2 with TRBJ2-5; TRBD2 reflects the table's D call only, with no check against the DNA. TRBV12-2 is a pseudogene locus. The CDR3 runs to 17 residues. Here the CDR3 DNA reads TGTGCAAGTCGCTTCCCCGCTGGACTAGCGGACCAAGAGACCCAGTACTTC. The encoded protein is CASRFPAGLADQETQYF.

CDR3 sequence: CASSLAGGVFEQYF. For the CDR3, the DNA is TGCGCCAGCAGCTTGGCCGGAGGGGTCTTCGAGCAGTACTTC. J is TRBJ2-7 and V is TRBV5-1; a possible D gene is TRBD2 (6 bases). Germline CDR1 and CDR2: SGHRS and YFSETQ. Trimming left V 0 bases short and J 6 bases short, with 13 bases between. CDR3 length equals 14 residues.

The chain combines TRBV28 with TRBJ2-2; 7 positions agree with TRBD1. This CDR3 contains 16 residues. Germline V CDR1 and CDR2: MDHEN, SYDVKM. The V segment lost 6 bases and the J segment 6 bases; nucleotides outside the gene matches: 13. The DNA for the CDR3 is TGTGCCAGCAGGGGACGCGCTCTACAGGGGCCCGGGGAGCTGTTTTTT. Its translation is CASRGRALQGPGELFF.

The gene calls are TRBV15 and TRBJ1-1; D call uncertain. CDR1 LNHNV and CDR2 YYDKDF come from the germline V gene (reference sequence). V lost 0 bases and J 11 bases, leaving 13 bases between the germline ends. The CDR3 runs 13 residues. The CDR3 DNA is TGTGCCACCAGCAGAGAAAGGACGAGCGGGGCTTTCTTT. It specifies CATSRERTSGAFF.

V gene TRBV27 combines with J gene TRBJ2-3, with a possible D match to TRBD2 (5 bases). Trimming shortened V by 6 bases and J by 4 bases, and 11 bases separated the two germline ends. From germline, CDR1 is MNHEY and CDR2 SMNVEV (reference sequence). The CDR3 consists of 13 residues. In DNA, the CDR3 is TGTGCCAGCAGGAGGGTGCTCCCAGATACGCAGTATTTT. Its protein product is CASRRVLPDTQYF.

The CDR3 nucleotides are TGTGCCAGCAGCTTAGACACAGGCTCTGGAAACACCATATATTTT. It encodes CASSLDTGSGNTIYF. This chain joins TRBV7-9 and TRBJ1-3, with a tentative D call TRBD1 (5 bases). Trimming stripped 1 base from V and 0 bases from J, with 7 bases between. The CDR3 totals 15 residues. From germline, CDR1 is SEHNR and CDR2 FQNEAQ (reference sequence).